The 13 T cell receptor beta chains below come from one sample, sequenced in a study of neurological immune-mediated disorders (dated by TCRdb to between 2017 and 2020). The receptor library was made with 5' RACE. Sequenced on an Illumina HiSeq 2500. The public reads were reanalyzed by TCRdb: fastp trimming at Q25, MiXCR alignment, in-frame beta chains only. Every CDR3 protein is listed once, alongside the most common genes and DNA of its rows. The sample has tens of thousands of distinct CDR3 sequences on record, roughly 3.5% of them singletons. The ten largest make up approximately 3% of the sample. Input material: PBMCs. The receptors come from a woman aged 50 to 60 with multiple sclerosis.

In its sample, this clonotype was seen many times. The genes are TRBV29-1 and TRBJ2-7; perhaps TRBD2 as D (6 bases). Per germline, CDR1 SQVTM and CDR2 ANQGSEA. V shed 5 bases and J shed 7 bases, with 15 bases lying between them. The CDR3 loop spans 12 amino acids. The CDR3 sequence: CSVSRGRGEQYF. DNA of the CDR3: TGCAGCGTTTCTCGGGGCCGGGGGGAGCAGTACTTC.

This clonotype was detected many times. The chain is built from TRBV7-2 and TRBJ2-3; the match to TRBD1 covers 10 bases. The CDR3 is 14 residues long. J gave up 3 bases and V 8 bases, and 5 bases lay outside the gene matches. Germline CDR1 reads SGHTA; CDR2 reads FQGNSA. CDR3 region: CASLRDRGTDTQYF. The DNA of the CDR3 is TGTGCCAGCCTCCGGGACAGGGGTACAGATACGCAGTATTTT.

This clonotype was detected many times. The chain is built from TRBV5-1 and TRBJ1-1; the match to TRBD1 covers 8 bases. Per germline, CDR1 SGHRS and CDR2 YFSETQ. V was clipped by 4 bases and J by 2 bases; unmatched bases: 10. This CDR3 is 16 amino acids long. CDR3 sequence reads: CASSTRAGTGNTEAFF. In nucleotides, the CDR3 is TGCGCCAGCAGCACGCGCGCGGGGACAGGAAACACTGAAGCTTTCTTT.

This clonotype was detected only a few times. The V gene is TRBV7-6, the J gene TRBJ1-3, with 11 bases fitting TRBD1. Germline V CDR1 and CDR2: SGHVS, FNYEAQ. The CDR3 extends over 14 amino acids. With 4 bases clipped from V and 12 bases from J, the junction kept 8 bases outside the gene matches. Written as DNA, the CDR3 is TGTGCCAGCAGCTCCGGGACAGGGGGAAAAAACATATATTTT. This translates into CASSSGTGGKNIYF.

This clonotype was observed many times. The chain carries TRBV3-1 and TRBJ2-7; D perhaps matches TRBD2 (5 bases). This CDR3 has 11 residues. V lost 4 bases and J 7 bases, leaving 8 bases between the germline ends. Germline V gene sequence: CDR1 LGHDT, CDR2 YNNKEL (reference sequence). The chain's CDR3 is CASSRRGEQYF. The CDR3, as DNA: TGTGCCAGCAGCCGAAGAGGGGAGCAGTACTTC.

This clonotype was recorded many times. The chain couples TRBV3-1 to TRBJ2-5; 7 bases fit TRBD2. This CDR3 has 18 residues. Germline V CDR1 and CDR2: LGHDT, YNNKEL (reference sequence). The ends lost 5 bases at V and 7 bases at J; junction bases unmatched: 22. The CDR3 sequence: CASSAVFPRGKGFVTQYF. The CDR3 nucleotides are TGTGCCAGCAGCGCAGTTTTTCCGCGGGGGAAGGGGTTCGTGACCCAGTACTTC.

This clonotype was counted ten times or more. This chain uses TRBV15 with TRBJ1-6; perhaps TRBD1 as D (6 bases). V shed 1 base and J shed 10 bases, with 8 bases lying between them. The germline gives CDR1 LNHNV, CDR2 YYDKDF (reference sequence). CDR3 length: 13 residues. DNA for the CDR3: TGTGCCACCAGCAGAGTGGGGGGCTCACCCCTCCACTTT. Its translation: CATSRVGGSPLHF. The complete variable domain, with remaining parts taken from reference TRBV15 and TRBJ1-6, reads DAMVIQNPRYQVTQFGKPVTLSCSQTLNHNVMYWYQQKSSQAPKLLFHYYDKDFNNEADTPDNFQSRRPNTSFCFLDIRSPGLGDTAMYLCATSRVGGSPLHFGNGTRLTVT.

This clonotype was seen repeatedly, ten times or more. The chain uses TRBV5-1 and TRBJ2-2, with D hard to call. Germline V gene sequence: CDR1 SGHRS, CDR2 YFSETQ. This CDR3 comprises 11 residues. V lost 5 bases and J lost 8, with 7 bases in between. This chain's CDR3 is CASRRRGELFF. The CDR3, as DNA: TGCGCCAGCAGGAGGCGAGGGGAGCTGTTTTTT.

This clonotype occurred a few times. The junction shows a germline mismatch at one end, possibly a read error. The chain uses TRBV20-1 and TRBJ1-5; the D gene is possibly TRBD1 (5 bases). Germline V CDR1 and CDR2: DFQATT, SNEGSKA (reference sequence). The CDR3 is 16 residues long. The CDR3 loop reads CSARSQGGTKNKTQNF. The CDR3 bases are TGCAGTGCTAGGTCTCAGGGAGGGACTAAGAATAAGACCCAGAATTTT.

Many counts were recorded for this clonotype. The rearrangement links TRBV10-3 to TRBJ2-3, with 14 bases matching TRBD2. Trimming took 2 bases from V and 1 from J; bases not matched to a gene: 5. This CDR3 comprises 18 residues. The germline CDR1 and CDR2 sequences are ENHRY and SYGVKD. Here the CDR3 reads CAISETQTSGGGTDTQYF. CDR3 bases: TGTGCCATCAGTGAGACGCAGACTAGCGGGGGGGGCACAGATACGCAGTATTTT.

This clonotype was observed many times. The rearrangement uses TRBV12-3 or TRBV12-4 and TRBJ1-2; D may be TRBD1 (5 bases). Trimming cost V 3 bases and J 4 bases, with 12 bases left between them. The CDR3 sequence is 14 residues long. CDR3 loop: CASSFAGLSYGYTF. The CDR3 DNA follows: TGTGCCAGCAGTTTCGCAGGGTTGAGCTATGGCTACACCTTC.

This clonotype showed up many times. The chain's CDR3 is CASSLDRTASFNYGYTF. The CDR3 region has the DNA TGTGCCAGCAGCTTAGATAGGACAGCCTCTTTTAACTATGGCTACACCTTC. J is TRBJ1-2 and V is TRBV7-9; D may be TRBD1 (6 bases). Trimming removed 1 base from V and 1 base from J, with 16 bases in between. Per germline, CDR1 SEHNR and CDR2 FQNEAQ (reference sequence). The CDR3 consists of 17 residues.

Points on this clonotype: A much larger clone lies a single base off, so this may be a read error. This chain's CDR3 is CASSLTGKGLPLHF. CDR3 in DNA: TGTGCCAGCAGCTTAACCGGGAAAGGGCTACCCCTCCACTTT. The chain recombines TRBV6-5 with TRBJ1-6, with D unclear. The length of the CDR3 is 14 residues. The V end was cut by 6 bases, the J end by 12 bases, with 18 bases between. Germline V gene lookup returns CDR1 MNHEY and CDR2 SVGAGI.